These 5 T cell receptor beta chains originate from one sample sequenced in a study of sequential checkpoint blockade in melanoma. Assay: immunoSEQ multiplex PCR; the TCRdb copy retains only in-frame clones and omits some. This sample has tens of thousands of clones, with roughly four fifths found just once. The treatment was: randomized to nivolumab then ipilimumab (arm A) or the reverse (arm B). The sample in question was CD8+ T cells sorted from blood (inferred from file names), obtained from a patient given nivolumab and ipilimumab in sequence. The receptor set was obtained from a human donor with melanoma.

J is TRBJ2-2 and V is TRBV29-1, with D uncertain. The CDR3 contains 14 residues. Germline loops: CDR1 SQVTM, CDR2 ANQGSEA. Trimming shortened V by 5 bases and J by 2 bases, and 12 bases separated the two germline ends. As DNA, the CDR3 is TGCAGCGTTCAGAAAATCGCCAACACCGGGGAGCTGTTTTTT. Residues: CSVQKIANTGELFF.

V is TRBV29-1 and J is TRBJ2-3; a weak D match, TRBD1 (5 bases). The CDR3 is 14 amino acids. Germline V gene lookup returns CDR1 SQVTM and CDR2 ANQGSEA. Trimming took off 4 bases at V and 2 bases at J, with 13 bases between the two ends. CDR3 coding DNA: TGCAGCGTTGGGGGCCCTACCCCCACAGATACGCAGTATTTT. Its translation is CSVGGPTPTDTQYF.

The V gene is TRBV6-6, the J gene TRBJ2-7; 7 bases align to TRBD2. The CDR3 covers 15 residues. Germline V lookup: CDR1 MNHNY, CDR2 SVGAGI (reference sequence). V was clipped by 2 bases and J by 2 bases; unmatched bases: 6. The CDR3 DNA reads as TGTGCCAGCAGTTACCACGCTCTAGCGGCCTACGAGCAGTACTTC. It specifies CASSYHALAAYEQYF.

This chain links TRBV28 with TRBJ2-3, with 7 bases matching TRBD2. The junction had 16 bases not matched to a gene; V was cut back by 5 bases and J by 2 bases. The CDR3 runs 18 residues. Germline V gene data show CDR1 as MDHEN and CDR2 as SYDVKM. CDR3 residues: CASSLSSPSGSFTDTQYF. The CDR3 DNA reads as TGTGCCAGCAGTCTAAGTTCTCCTAGCGGTAGCTTCACAGATACGCAGTATTTT.

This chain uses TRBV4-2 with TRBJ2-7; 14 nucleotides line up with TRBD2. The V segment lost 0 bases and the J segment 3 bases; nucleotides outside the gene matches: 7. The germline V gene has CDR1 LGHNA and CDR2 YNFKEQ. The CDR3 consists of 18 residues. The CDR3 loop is CASSQEGRLAGGDYEQYF. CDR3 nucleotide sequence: TGTGCCAGCAGCCAAGAAGGGAGACTAGCGGGAGGGGACTACGAGCAGTACTTC.